The following is a TCR beta chain sequence with its context. This entry belongs to a study of blood T cell repertoires in COVID-19. Measured with immunoSEQ multiplex PCR; TCRdb has only the in-frame clones, and not every one. The sample records roughly 310,000 clones, about 91% being singletons. V was trimmed by 7 bases and J by 0 bases, leaving 18 bases between them. CDR1 and CDR2 (germline): MDHEN, SYDVKM. This CDR3 comprises 17 residues. The chain employs TRBV28 and TRBJ2-2; TRBD1 is a possible D gene (6 bases). The TCR sequence derives from a woman aged 40 to 50 who had recovered from COVID-19. The sample comprised PBMCs or T cells enriched from blood (not recorded which). Here the CDR3 DNA reads TGTGCCAGCACCCCGACTCCGGGACAAACGAACACCGGGGAGCTGTTTTTT. It specifies CASTPTPGQTNTGELFF.